This T cell receptor beta chain was sequenced for a study of Graves' ophthalmopathy and Graves' hyperthyroidism. Regarding the study as a whole: Blood contained most expanded thyroid clonotypes exceeding 0.001 frequency.

TCR beta CDR3 amplification used RNA transcripts. First-round RT-PCR used HTBI primers; second-round multiplex PCR followed. TCRdb re-derived calls from the multiplex PCR reads in MiXCR, one entry per CDR3 protein. The sample holds roughly 500,000 distinct CDR3 sequences, 14% seen once. Under 3 months in duration, the ophthalmopathy in affected donors had moderate-to-severe activity, CAS ≥3 and NOSPECS ≥4. Reliance was placed on clinical symptoms, serum thyroxine, TRAb, thyroid ultrasound and orbital computed tomography for diagnosis. The CDR3 runs to 13 residues. The V gene lost 1 base and the J gene lost 3 bases, with 5 bases spanning the gap. The germline gives CDR1 SGHKS, CDR2 YYEKEE (reference sequence). This clonotype has just a few counts. Antigen specificity is unknown.

The chain couples TRBV5-5 to TRBJ1-5; no clear D. Material for sequencing was blood. The clonotype originates from a woman aged 30 to 39 with Graves' ophthalmopathy. The chain's CDR3 is CASSLKPNQPQHF. The DNA for the CDR3 is TGTGCCAGCAGCTTGAAACCCAATCAGCCCCAGCATTTT.